Presented here are 17 T cell receptor beta chains from one specimen sequenced in a study of cytomegalovirus exposure and HLA in healthy donors. With 60 Vbeta and 13 Jbeta primers, the PCR was carried out. Using immunoSEQ multiplex PCR, the repertoire was profiled, and TCRdb retains in-frame clones only, with some absent. The sample has some 80,000 clones, 60% to 80% seen once; the top ten hold about 3.5%. The sample was PBMCs. The source is a man aged 50 to 60 in good health and CMV-seronegative.

This chain connects TRBV21-1 to TRBJ1-4; TRBD1 reflects the table's D call only, with no check against the DNA. TRBV21-1 is described as a pseudogene. CDR3 size: 17 residues. The CDR3 DNA reads as TGTGCCAGCAGCAAGGTCGACAGGGGGCTCGGTAATGAAAAACTGTTTTTT. This encodes CASSKVDRGLGNEKLFF.

The gene calls are TRBV13 and TRBJ2-5; 9 nucleotides match TRBD2. The J call may be incorrect, as the DNA end agrees better with TRBJ2-7. The length of the CDR3 is 15 residues. Germline CDR1 is PRHDT and CDR2 is FYEKMQ (reference sequence). CDR3 sequence reads: CASGIRGLAGVEQYF. For the CDR3, the DNA is TGTGCCAGCGGAATCCGAGGATTAGCGGGGGTCGAGCAGTACTTC.

This clone has more than one count but fewer than ten. The chain is built from TRBV19 and TRBJ2-2, with D perhaps matching TRBD2 (5 bases). V lost 6 bases and J 3 bases, leaving 14 bases between the germline ends. The germline CDR1 and CDR2 sequences are LNHDA and SQIVND (reference sequence). This CDR3 contains 15 residues. The CDR3: CASRPSEGHTGELFF. The CDR3 DNA follows: TGTGCCAGTAGACCATCAGAGGGTCACACCGGGGAGCTGTTTTTT. Full variable domain (outside the CDR3, taken from reference TRBV19 and TRBJ2-2): DGGITQSPKYLFRKEGQNVTLSCEQNLNHDAMYWYRQDPGQGLRLIYYSQIVNDFQKGDIAEGYSVSREKKESFPLTVTSAQKNPTAFYLCASRPSEGHTGELFFGEGSRLTVL.

This CDR3 reads CASSPPGAGAEAFF. For the CDR3, the DNA is TGTGCCAGCAGCCCCCCCGGGGCGGGGGCCGAGGCTTTCTTT. This chain connects TRBV4-2 to TRBJ1-1, with D possibly being TRBD1 (6 bases). The CDR3 totals 14 residues. Germline CDR1 LGHNA, CDR2 YNFKEQ. V lost 4 bases and J 11 bases, leaving 20 bases between the germline ends.

This clone was picked up one time. The chain's CDR3 is CAWTRTGISYEQYF. CDR3 coding DNA: TGTGCCTGGACGCGGACAGGGATCTCCTACGAGCAGTACTTC. This chain links TRBV30 with TRBJ2-7; 8 bases are a match to TRBD1. The germline V gene encodes CDR1 GTSNPN and CDR2 SVGIG (reference sequence). V gave up 4 bases and J gave up 0 bases; unmatched junction bases: 5. The CDR3 consists of 14 residues.

V and J are TRBV27 and TRBJ2-2; TRBD2 matches at 7 bases. V lost 7 bases, J lost 5 bases, and 7 bases stayed unmatched. From germline, CDR1 is MNHEY and CDR2 SMNVEV (reference sequence). This CDR3 is built from 14 residues. In DNA form, the CDR3 reads TGTGCCAGCAAACTGGGGGGGGATACCGGGGAGCTGTTTTTT. It yields the protein CASKLGGDTGELFF.

The V and J genes are TRBV19 and TRBJ2-1, with TRBD1 matching 7 bases. V was pared by 4 bases and J by 3 bases, with 6 bases of the junction left unmatched. The CDR3 is made up of 15 amino acids. Germline V CDR1 and CDR2: LNHDA, SQIVND (reference sequence). This CDR3 is CASSNPGQIYNEQFF. The CDR3 DNA is TGTGCCAGTAGTAATCCGGGACAGATCTACAATGAGCAGTTCTTC.

As regards this clone: Other DNA sequences in the sample encode the same CDR3. CDR3 nucleotide sequence: TGTGCCAGCAGACTGGCGGGAAGGACAGATACGCAGTATTTT. Translation gives CASRLAGRTDTQYF. The chain joins TRBV28 to TRBJ2-3, with D tentatively TRBD2 (6 bases). V lost 6 bases and J lost 3, with 13 bases in between. Germline lookup yields CDR1 MDHEN and CDR2 SYDVKM. The CDR3 spans 14 residues. The whole variable domain, remainder taken from reference TRBV28 and TRBJ2-3, is DVKVTQSSRYLVKRTGEKVFLECVQDMDHENMFWYRQDPGLGLRLIYFSYDVKMKEKGDIPEGYSVSREKKERFSLILESASTNQTSMYLCASRLAGRTDTQYFGPGTRLTVL.

This rearrangement joins TRBV19 to TRBJ2-6; tentative D call: TRBD1 (6 bases). This CDR3 has 14 residues. Trimming removed 5 bases at V and 6 bases at J, with 11 bases between. Germline V gene data show CDR1 as LNHDA and CDR2 as SQIVND (reference sequence). This chain's CDR3 is CASSVQGKANVLTF. The CDR3 coding sequence is TGTGCCAGTAGTGTACAGGGTAAGGCCAACGTCCTGACTTTC. The whole variable domain, filled in from reference TRBV19 and TRBJ2-6, reads DGGITQSPKYLFRKEGQNVTLSCEQNLNHDAMYWYRQDPGQGLRLIYYSQIVNDFQKGDIAEGYSVSREKKESFPLTVTSAQKNPTAFYLCASSVQGKANVLTFGAGSRLTVL.

The rearrangement joins TRBV5-1 to TRBJ2-7, with 7 bases lining up with TRBD1. Germline CDR1 is SGHRS and CDR2 is YFSETQ. There are 13 residues in the CDR3. V shed 5 bases and J 2 bases; nucleotides not matched to a gene: 4. This chain's CDR3 is CASRGTATYEQYF. The CDR3 bases are TGCGCCAGCAGGGGGACAGCTACCTACGAGCAGTACTTC.

The chain combines TRBV30 with TRBJ2-5, with a possible D match to TRBD2 (6 bases). The J call may be mistaken, given a closer DNA end match to TRBJ2-7. This CDR3 region has 15 residues. CDR1 is GTSNPN and CDR2 is SVGIG in the germline V gene (reference sequence). The DNA of the CDR3 is TGTGCCTGGAGTGTACGGGGGACGAGGGAACCCGAGCAGTACTTC. Translating gives CAWSVRGTREPEQYF.

V usage is TRBV12-5 and J usage is TRBJ2-7; a possible D gene is TRBD1 (6 bases). V lost 3 bases, J lost 3 bases, and 12 bases lay in between. CDR1 LGHNT and CDR2 FRNRAP come from the germline V gene. CDR3 length: 14 amino acids. DNA of the CDR3: TGTGCTAGTGGTTTCGTTGGGGGCCTCTACGAGCAGTACTTC. Translating it yields CASGFVGGLYEQYF.

V is TRBV12-5 and J is TRBJ1-5, with D possibly matching TRBD1 (5 bases). Trimming took off 0 bases at V and 11 bases at J, with 11 bases between the two ends. The germline gives CDR1 LGHNT, CDR2 FRNRAP. The CDR3 contains 13 residues. Here the CDR3 reads CASGLVGGATQHF. The CDR3 coding sequence is TGTGCTAGTGGTTTGGTCGGCGGGGCCACCCAGCATTTT.

This clone was seen a handful of times. The chain joins TRBV6-5 to TRBJ2-6; D is possibly TRBD1 (7 bases). The CDR3 length is 15 residues. The V end lost 4 bases, the J end lost 4 bases, and 11 bases lay between the germline ends. Germline V gene lookup returns CDR1 MNHEY and CDR2 SVGAGI. CDR3 nucleotide sequence: TGTGCCAGCAGTTCAGGGGGGACCGGGGCCAACGTCCTGACTTTC. It yields the protein CASSSGGTGANVLTF.

This sequence joins TRBV5-4 and TRBJ1-2, with unresolved D. Trimming cost V 2 bases and J 8 bases, with 13 bases left between them. Germline loops: CDR1 SGHNT, CDR2 YYREEE (reference sequence). CDR3 length: 13 amino acids. The CDR3 region has the DNA TGTGCCAGCAGCTTCTCGAGAGGCGACGGCTACACCTTC. Translating gives CASSFSRGDGYTF.

V and J are TRBV6-6 and TRBJ1-2, with D hard to call. The CDR3 is 12 residues long. Germline V gives CDR1 MNHNY, CDR2 SVGAGI (reference sequence). The V end lost 5 bases, the J end lost 8 bases, and 12 bases lay between the germline ends. The CDR3 region is CASSPSPRGYTF. The CDR3 DNA is TGTGCCAGCAGTCCCTCCCCCCGGGGCTACACCTTC.

The table lists this clone with a few counts. This chain links TRBV30 with TRBJ2-7; 8 nucleotides line up with TRBD2. Germline CDR1 GTSNPN, CDR2 SVGIG (reference sequence). The CDR3 has 15 amino acids. The CDR3 DNA sequence: TGTGCGCTGGAGCGGGGGCGCGATGGCCCGGGGGAGCAGTACTTC. Amino acid sequence: CALERGRDGPGEQYF.